This TCR beta chain was identified during a study of regulatory dendritic cells for organ transplantation. The table lists this clone with a count of one. Its antigen is undetermined. Sequencing used immunoSEQ multiplex PCR; TCRdb keeps in-frame clones, though not all of them. Among fewer than 20,000 clones listed, 65% to 80% were seen once. Sorted T cells were CFSE-labeled and cultured 5 days with allogeneic regulatory or mature dendritic cells at 1:10. CDR3 length: 16 residues. V shed 10 bases and J shed 3 bases, with 22 bases lying between them. CDR1 is SNHLY, CDR2 FYNNEI, per germline. The origin of this receptor is a human donor in good health. The genes are TRBV2 and TRBJ2-1; maybe TRBD1 (7 bases). The specimen was memory CD4+ T cells from blood cultured with regulatory dendritic cells. Subset of the sample: CD45RO+ memory T cells. The CDR3 here is CATRYRGGGFYNEQFF. DNA for the CDR3: TGTGCCACCCGATACAGGGGAGGTGGTTTCTACAATGAGCAGTTCTTC.